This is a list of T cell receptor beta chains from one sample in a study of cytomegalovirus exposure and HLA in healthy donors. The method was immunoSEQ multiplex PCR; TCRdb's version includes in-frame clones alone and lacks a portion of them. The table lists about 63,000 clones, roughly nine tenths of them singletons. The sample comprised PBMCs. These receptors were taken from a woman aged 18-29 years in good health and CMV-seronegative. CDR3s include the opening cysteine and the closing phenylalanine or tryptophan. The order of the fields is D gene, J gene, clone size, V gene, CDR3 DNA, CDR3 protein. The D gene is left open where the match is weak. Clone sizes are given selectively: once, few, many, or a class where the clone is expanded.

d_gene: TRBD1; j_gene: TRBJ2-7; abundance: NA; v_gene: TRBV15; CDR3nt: TGTGCCACCAGCAGAGATTACAGGGGTAAGAACGAGCAGTACTTC; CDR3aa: CATSRDYRGKNEQYF
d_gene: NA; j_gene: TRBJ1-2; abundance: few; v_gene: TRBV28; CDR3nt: TGTGCCAGCAGACCGACTTCTAACTATGGCTACACCTTC; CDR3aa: CASRPTSNYGYTF
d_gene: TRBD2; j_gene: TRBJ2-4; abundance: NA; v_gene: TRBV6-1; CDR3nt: TGTGCCAGCAGTGAACAGCGGGGGGGCGGGCGGATCCCGATAGCCAAAAACATTCAGTACTTC; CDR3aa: CASSEQRGGGRIPIAKNIQYF
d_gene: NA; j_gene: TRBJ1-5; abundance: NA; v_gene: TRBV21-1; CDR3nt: TGTGCCAGCAGCAAACTGGACAGGGGAGTAGACAGCAATCAGCCCCAGCATTTT; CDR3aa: CASSKLDRGVDSNQPQHF
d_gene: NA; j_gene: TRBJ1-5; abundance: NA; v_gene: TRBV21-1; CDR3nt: TGTGCCAGCAGCATAGACAGGGTTCAGGGCAATCAGCCCCAGCATTTT; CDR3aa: CASSIDRVQGNQPQHF
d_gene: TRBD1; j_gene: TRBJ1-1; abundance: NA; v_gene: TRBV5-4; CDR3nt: TGTGCCAGCAGCCGGGACAGGCTGAACACTGAAGCTTTCTTT; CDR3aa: CASSRDRLNTEAFF
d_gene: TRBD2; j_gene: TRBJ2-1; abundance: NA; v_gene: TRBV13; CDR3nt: TGTGCCGGCAGGGTGCATGGGGGGGTCAATGAGCAGTTCTTC; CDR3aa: CAGRVHGGVNEQFF
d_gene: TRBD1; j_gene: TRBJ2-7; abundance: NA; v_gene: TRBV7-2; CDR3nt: TGTGCCAGCAGCTTTACCGGGACAGGAGGAGACTTC; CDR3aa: CASSFTGTGGDF
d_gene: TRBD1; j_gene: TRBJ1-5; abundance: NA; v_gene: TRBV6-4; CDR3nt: TGTGCCAGCAGTCCCGGGACAGGGGGCAGTCAGCCCCAGCATTTT; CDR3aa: CASSPGTGGSQPQHF
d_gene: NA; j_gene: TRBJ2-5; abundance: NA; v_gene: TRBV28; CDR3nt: TGTGCCAGCAGTTCCCAGCGGAAGACCCAGTACTTC; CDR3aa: CASSSQRKTQYF
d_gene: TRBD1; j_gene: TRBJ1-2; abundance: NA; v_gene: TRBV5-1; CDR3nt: TGCGCCAGCAGCCAGGGACAGGGTAACTATGGCTACACCTTC; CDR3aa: CASSQGQGNYGYTF
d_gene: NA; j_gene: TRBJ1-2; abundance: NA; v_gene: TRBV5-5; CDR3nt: TGTGCCAGCAGCCTATCGACAGGAATTAACTATGGCTACACCTTC; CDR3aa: CASSLSTGINYGYTF
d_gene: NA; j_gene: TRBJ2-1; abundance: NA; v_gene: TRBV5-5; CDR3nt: TGTGCCAGCAGCTTGACAGGGAAGGCCGAGCAGTTCTTC; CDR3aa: CASSLTGKAEQFF
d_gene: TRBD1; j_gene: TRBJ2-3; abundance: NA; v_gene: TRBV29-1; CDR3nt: TGCAGCGTTGAGACGTTAAGCAGGGGGACAGCAGATACGCAGTATTTT; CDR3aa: CSVETLSRGTADTQYF
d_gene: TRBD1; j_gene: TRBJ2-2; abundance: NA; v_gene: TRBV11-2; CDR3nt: TGTGCCAGCCGACGGGACAGGGTCTTGGGGGGGGAGCTGTTTTTT; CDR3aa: CASRRDRVLGGELFF
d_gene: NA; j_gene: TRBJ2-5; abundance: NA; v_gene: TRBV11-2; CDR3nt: TGTGCCAGCAGCTTAGCTCTGTACCAAGAGACCCAGTACTTC; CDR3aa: CASSLALYQETQYF
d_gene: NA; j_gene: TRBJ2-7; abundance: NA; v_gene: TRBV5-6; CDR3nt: TGTGCCAGCAGCTTGGGTTGGTCCAGAGAGCAGTACTTC; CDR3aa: CASSLGWSREQYF
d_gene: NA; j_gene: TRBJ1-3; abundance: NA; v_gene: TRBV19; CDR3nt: TGTGCCAGTAGTGTCGACCGGGACTCAAACTCTGGAAACACCATATATTTT; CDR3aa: CASSVDRDSNSGNTIYF
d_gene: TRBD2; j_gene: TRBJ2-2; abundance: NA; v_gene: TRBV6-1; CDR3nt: TGTGCCAGCAGTGAAGTCTCTAGCGGGGGTCCATACACCGGGGAGCTGTTTTTT; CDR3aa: CASSEVSSGGPYTGELFF
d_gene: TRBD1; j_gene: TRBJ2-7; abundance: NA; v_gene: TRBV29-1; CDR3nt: TGCAGCGGGGGACAGGGGGACGAGCAGTACTTC; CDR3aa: CSGGQGDEQYF
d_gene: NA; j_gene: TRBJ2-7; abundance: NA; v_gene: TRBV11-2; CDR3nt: TGTGCCAGCAGCTTATCTTTGACTCTCGGGGGCTACGAGCAGTACTTC; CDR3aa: CASSLSLTLGGYEQYF
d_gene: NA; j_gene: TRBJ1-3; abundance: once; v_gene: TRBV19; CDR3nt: TGTGCCAGCGCTATCGGGGGAACCTCTGGAAACACCATATATTTT; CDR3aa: CASAIGGTSGNTIYF
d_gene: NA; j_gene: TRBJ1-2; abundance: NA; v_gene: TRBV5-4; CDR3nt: TGTGCCAGCAGCTTGGATTTGGCCGGGGGCTATGGCTACACCTTC; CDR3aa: CASSLDLAGGYGYTF
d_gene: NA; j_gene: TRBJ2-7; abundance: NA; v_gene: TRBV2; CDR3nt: TGTGCCAGCAGTGAACGCTACGAGCAGTACTTC; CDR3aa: CASSERYEQYF
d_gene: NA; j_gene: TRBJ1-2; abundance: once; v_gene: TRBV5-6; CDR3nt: TGTGCCAGCAGCTTGGTAGCAGGGGAGAGGGAGGGCTACACCTTC; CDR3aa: CASSLVAGEREGYTF
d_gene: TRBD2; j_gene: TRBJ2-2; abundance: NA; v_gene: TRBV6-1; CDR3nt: TGTGCCAGCAGTGTCCTAGCGGGACAGAACACCGGGGAGCTGTTTTTT; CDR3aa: CASSVLAGQNTGELFF
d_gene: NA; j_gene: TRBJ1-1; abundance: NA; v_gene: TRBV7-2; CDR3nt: TGTGCCAGCAGCTCCCCCCGCCGAGGGAACACTGAAGCTTTCTTT; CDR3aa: CASSSPRRGNTEAFF
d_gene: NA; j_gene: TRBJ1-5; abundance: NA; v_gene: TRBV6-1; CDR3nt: TGTGCCAGCAGTGTCGGTTCGGGGGGAGGCAATCAGCCCCAGCATTTT; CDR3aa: CASSVGSGGGNQPQHF
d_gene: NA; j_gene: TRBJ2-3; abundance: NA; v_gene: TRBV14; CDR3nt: TGTGCCAGCAGCCAAGATGGGGGGGCGAATACGCAGTATTTT; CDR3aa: CASSQDGGANTQYF
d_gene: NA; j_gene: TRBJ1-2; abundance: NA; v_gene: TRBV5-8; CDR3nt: TGTGCCAGCAGCTTGCCGGGATACTTCTATGGCTACACCTTC; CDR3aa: CASSLPGYFYGYTF
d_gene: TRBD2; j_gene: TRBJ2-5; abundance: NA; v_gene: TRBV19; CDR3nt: TGTGCCAGTAGGCTAGCGGGACAAGAGACCCAGTACTTC; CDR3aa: CASRLAGQETQYF